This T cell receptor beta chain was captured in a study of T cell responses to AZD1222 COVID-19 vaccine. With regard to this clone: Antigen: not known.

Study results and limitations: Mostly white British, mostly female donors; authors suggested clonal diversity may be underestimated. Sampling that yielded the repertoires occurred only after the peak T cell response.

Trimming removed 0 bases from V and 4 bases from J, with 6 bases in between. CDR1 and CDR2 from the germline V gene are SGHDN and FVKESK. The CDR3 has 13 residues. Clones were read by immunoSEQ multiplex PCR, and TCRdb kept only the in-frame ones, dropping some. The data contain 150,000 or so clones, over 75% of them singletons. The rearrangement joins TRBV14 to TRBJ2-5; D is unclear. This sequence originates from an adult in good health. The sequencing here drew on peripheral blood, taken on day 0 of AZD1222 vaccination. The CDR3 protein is CASSQDFLETQYF. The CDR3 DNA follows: TGTGCCAGCAGCCAAGATTTCTTAGAGACCCAGTACTTC.